This T cell receptor beta chain is from a study of Graves' ophthalmopathy and Graves' hyperthyroidism. Study background: Peripheral blood was gathered at first diagnosis, ahead of any treatment whatsoever.

Eligible hyperthyroidism cases comprised new diagnoses of under 2 months' duration in individuals aged 18 to 65. Sampling less than 13 ml of fresh peripheral blood provided the PBMCs. V shed 5 bases and J shed 5 bases, with 18 bases lying between them. The CDR3 length is 15 residues. Germline CDR1 SQVTM, CDR2 ANQGSEA. A remark on this clonotype: Antigen specificity is unknown.

RNA transcripts were the source from which TCR beta CDR3 regions were amplified. The workflow started with a first-round RT-PCR run with HTBI primers and then moved on to a second-round multiplex PCR. TCRdb used MiXCR to reprocess the multiplex PCR reads, holding one entry per CDR3 protein. The sample lists some 350,000 distinct CDR3 sequences; approximately 17% were seen once. Study findings and constraints: Ophthalmopathy and stable hyperthyroidism were discriminated by a 13-signature model, with roughly 88% sensitivity and 80% to 84% specificity.

Specimen: peripheral blood. The TCR comes from an adult woman with stable Graves' hyperthyroidism. This chain uses TRBV29-1 with TRBJ2-2, with D perhaps matching TRBD2 (5 bases). The CDR3, as DNA: TGCAGCGTTCAAACAGACTCGGCGGGTACCGGGGAGCTGTTTTTT. It codes for CSVQTDSAGTGELFF.